The entry below gives a single TCR beta chain sequence along with its context. The CDR3 has 15 amino acids. In germline, CDR1 is SGHTA, CDR2 FQGNSA. V was cut by 1 base and J by 1 base, with 10 bases left in between. These data come from a study of blood T cell repertoires in COVID-19. Clones were sequenced by immunoSEQ multiplex PCR, and TCRdb holds only the in-frame ones, with some missing. This sample has about 81,000 clones, with about 84% found just once. The material sequenced was peripheral blood. This rearrangement joins TRBV7-2 to TRBJ1-1; D is possibly TRBD1 (6 bases). This TCR came from an older woman with acute or convalescent COVID-19. The CDR3 DNA sequence: TGTGCCAGCAGCTTAGTCCCCAGGGGGAACACTGAAGCTTTCTTT. It yields the protein CASSLVPRGNTEAFF.